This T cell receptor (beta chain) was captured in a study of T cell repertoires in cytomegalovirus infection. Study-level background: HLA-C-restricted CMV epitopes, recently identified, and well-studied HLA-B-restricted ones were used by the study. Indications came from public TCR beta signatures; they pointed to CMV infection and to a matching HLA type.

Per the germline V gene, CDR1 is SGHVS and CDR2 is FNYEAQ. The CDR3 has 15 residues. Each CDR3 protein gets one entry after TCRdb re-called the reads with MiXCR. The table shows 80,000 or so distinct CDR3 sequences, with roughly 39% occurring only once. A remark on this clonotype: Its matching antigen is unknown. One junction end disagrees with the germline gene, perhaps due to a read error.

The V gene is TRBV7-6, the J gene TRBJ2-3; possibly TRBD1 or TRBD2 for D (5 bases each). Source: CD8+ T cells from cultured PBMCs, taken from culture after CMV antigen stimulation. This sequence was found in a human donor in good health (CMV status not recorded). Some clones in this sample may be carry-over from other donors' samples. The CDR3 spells CASSAARDGSDTLYF. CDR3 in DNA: TGTGCCAGCAGCGCAGCCAGGGACGGCTCAGATACGCTGTATTTT.